One T cell receptor (beta chain) is described in this entry. The study recruited people aged 18 to 89 years across some 23 US areas. Cohort assignment relied on participant-reported clinical history. The sample belongs to a study of blood T cell repertoires in COVID-19. On the study more broadly: COVID-19 samples, acute and convalescent, were from the United States, Italy and Spain. T cells, B-cell-depleted T cells, or PBMCs supplied cDNA or gDNA.

Sequencing was performed with immunoSEQ multiplex PCR; in TCRdb, only in-frame clones are kept and a portion is missing. The repertoire holds approximately 160,000 clones, with around four fifths as singletons. The CDR3 totals 17 residues. Trimming took off 0 bases at V and 3 bases at J, with 15 bases between the two ends. The germline V gene has CDR1 MNHNS and CDR2 SASEGT. The V gene is TRBV6-1, the J gene TRBJ1-3, with D hard to call. The sequencing input was PBMCs or T cells enriched from blood (not recorded which). The TCR was taken from a woman aged 50 to 65 who had recovered from COVID-19. The CDR3 DNA sequence: TGTGCCAGCAGTGAAGCGAGGCAGTTTTTATATGGAAACACCATATATTTT. Encoded protein: CASSEARQFLYGNTIYF.